This TCR beta chain was sequenced for a study of long-term antiretroviral therapy in people with HIV. General study results and limits: HIV repertoire CDR3 lengths ranged less widely than those of controls.

For this clone: What it binds is unknown.

Trimming cost V 10 bases and J 1 base, with 14 bases left between them. The germline V gene encodes CDR1 MNHEY and CDR2 SVGAGI. This CDR3 is 14 amino acids long. Investigators performed immunoSEQ version v3.0 at survey level. The table came from immunoSEQ multiplex PCR; TCRdb's copy has only in-frame clones and leaves some out. This repertoire shows under 50,000 clones, 85% found once; its top ten account for roughly 5.7%. V gene TRBV6-5 combines with J gene TRBJ1-5; TRBD1 is a possible D gene (6 bases). This TCR derives from a woman between 50 and 59 years old with HIV. Sequenced material: unsorted PBMCs, taken 3.1 years after starting antiretroviral therapy. The CDR3 loop is CATNRGGSNQPQHF. In DNA, the CDR3 is TGTGCCACCAATAGGGGGGGGAGCAATCAGCCCCAGCATTTT.